This TCR beta chain was found in a study of control samples from healthy donors and cancer patients. Germline lookup yields CDR1 SGHAT and CDR2 FQNNGV. The CDR3 is 14 residues long. Trimming pared 1 base from V and 1 base from J, leaving 4 bases between. Clones were sequenced by immunoSEQ multiplex PCR, and TCRdb holds only the in-frame ones, with some missing. The sample consists of tens of thousands of clones, around nine tenths of them appearing once. The TCR comes from a young man with colorectal cancer. Material for sequencing was PBMCs. J is TRBJ2-2 and V is TRBV11-2, with no clear D. The CDR3: CASSLAVNTGELFF. Written as DNA, the CDR3 is TGTGCCAGCAGCTTAGCTGTGAACACCGGGGAGCTGTTTTTT.